These T cell receptor beta chains were read from a single sample in a study of cytomegalovirus exposure and HLA in healthy donors. The repertoire was sequenced with immunoSEQ multiplex PCR; TCRdb's copy has only in-frame clones and lacks some. The data hold over 90,000 clones, with around 70% observed a single time. Sequences were obtained from PBMCs. These receptors originate from a woman between 50 and 59 years old in good health and CMV-seropositive. The CDR3 runs from the conserved cysteine through the conserved F or W. A D gene is named only where the DNA matches it firmly. Not all rows give a size; the values are once, few, many and, for expanded clones, a class.

V	J	D	size	CDR3	DNA
TRBV4-3	TRBJ2-7	-	-	CASSRDSGHLMPYEQYF	TGCGCCAGCAGCCGAGATTCCGGACACTTAATGCCCTACGAGCAGTACTTC
TRBV5-1	TRBJ2-7	TRBD1	-	CASSPQGETGSDEQYF	TGCGCCAGCAGCCCCCAAGGGGAGACAGGGAGCGACGAGCAGTACTTC
TRBV6-4	TRBJ2-3	-	few	CASSQTGEGDTQYF	TGTGCCAGCAGCCAAACGGGAGAGGGCGATACGCAGTATTTT
TRBV19	TRBJ1-2	TRBD1	-	CATTEDRDRVYGYTF	TGTGCCACCACGGAGGACAGGGATAGAGTTTATGGCTACACCTTC
TRBV10-3	TRBJ2-1	TRBD2	-	CAISSGREVEEQFF	TGTGCCATCAGTAGCGGGAGGGAGGTGGAGGAGCAGTTCTTC
TRBV29-1	TRBJ1-1	-	few	CSVGEFNTEAFF	TGCAGCGTTGGGGAGTTCAACACTGAAGCTTTCTTT
TRBV7-9	TRBJ1-4	-	-	CASSLAEIFGEKLFF	TGTGCCAGCAGCTTAGCGGAGATATTTGGGGAAAAACTGTTTTTT
TRBV6-1	TRBJ2-5	-	few	CASSELNSQETQYF	TGTGCCAGCAGTGAATTGAACAGTCAAGAGACCCAGTACTTC
TRBV9	TRBJ1-1	TRBD1	few	CASSLTGEDTEAFF	TGTGCCAGCAGCTTAACAGGGGAGGACACTGAAGCTTTCTTT
TRBV5-1	TRBJ2-1	TRBD2	-	CASSLGGLERDRSEQFF	TGCGCCAGCAGCTTGGGAGGGCTCGAGCGGGATAGATCTGAGCAGTTCTTC
TRBV19	TRBJ1-5	TRBD1	-	CASSLTGGFDQPQHF	TGTGCCAGTAGCCTAACAGGGGGCTTCGATCAGCCCCAGCATTTT
TRBV30	TRBJ1-2	-	-	CAWSVEPRGDGYTF	TGTGCCTGGAGTGTAGAACCGCGCGGGGATGGCTACACCTTC
TRBV7-3	TRBJ1-1	-	-	CASSLMPGTEAFF	TGTGCCAGCAGCTTAATGCCGGGAACTGAAGCTTTCTTT
TRBV5-6	TRBJ1-3	-	-	CASSLDAGPLSGNTIYF	TGTGCCAGCAGCTTGGACGCAGGGCCCCTCTCTGGAAACACCATATATTTT
TRBV27	TRBJ2-2	-	-	CASSPDHDRANTGELFF	TGTGCCAGCAGCCCCGATCACGACAGAGCGAACACCGGGGAGCTGTTTTTT
TRBV6-1	TRBJ1-1	TRBD1	-	CASSETHRGPATNTEAFF	TGTGCCAGCAGTGAAACCCACAGGGGGCCTGCTACGAACACTGAAGCTTTCTTT
TRBV2	TRBJ2-7	-	-	CASNGQSLYEQYF	TGTGCCAGCAATGGACAGTCCCTTTACGAGCAGTACTTC
TRBV25-1	TRBJ1-6	-	-	CASSQTGFNSPLHF	TGTGCCAGCAGCCAGACGGGGTTTAATTCACCCCTCCACTTT
TRBV10-3	TRBJ2-7	-	few	CATAGGDISYEQYF	TGTGCCACCGCCGGGGGTGACATTTCCTACGAGCAGTACTTC
TRBV7-3	TRBJ2-1	TRBD2	-	CASSLPLADYNEQFF	TGTGCCAGCAGCTTACCCCTAGCGGACTACAATGAGCAGTTCTTC
TRBV28	TRBJ1-4	-	-	CASSLSGSNEKLFF	TGTGCCAGCAGTTTATCGGGGAGTAATGAAAAACTGTTTTTT
TRBV9	TRBJ2-1	-	-	CASSVEDSSYNEQFF	TGTGCCAGCAGCGTCGAGGATTCCTCCTACAATGAGCAGTTCTTC